The 6 T cell receptor beta chains below come from one sample, sequenced in a study of cytomegalovirus exposure and HLA in healthy donors (dated by TCRdb to the late 2010s). The method behind the library was the immunoSEQ multiplex PCR assay. The multiplex PCR relied on a mix of 60 forward primers for TCR Vbeta segments and 13 reverse primers for TCR Jbeta segments. In TCRdb, the immuneACCESS table is reduced to in-frame sequences with V and J assigned. These tables do not hold every clone; where another copy was compared, an unresolved V gene accounts for under half, and the others remain unexplained. This sample holds some 100,000 clones; 65% to 90% were observed only once. Around 2.1% of the sample belongs to the ten largest clones. Sequencing was carried out using PBMCs. The receptors originated from a woman in her 30s in good health and CMV-seronegative.

The chain is built from TRBV20-1 and TRBJ2-5, with a possible D match to TRBD1 (5 bases). Germline V gives CDR1 DFQATT, CDR2 SNEGSKA (reference sequence). The CDR3 consists of 11 residues. Trimming cost V 7 bases and J 5 bases, with 11 bases left between them. CDR3 DNA sequence: TGCAGTGGACAGTTAGGGGAGACCCAGTACTTC. Its translation is CSGQLGETQYF.

V and J are TRBV30 and TRBJ2-1; the D is unclear. V lost 2 bases and J 5 bases, leaving 19 bases between the germline ends. The CDR3 is made up of 16 amino acids. Germline values: CDR1 GTSNPN, CDR2 SVGIG (reference sequence). The CDR3 coding sequence is TGTGCCTGGAGTAGTGATGTGGCCGTCTTGCACAATGAGCAGTTCTTC. Translated: CAWSSDVAVLHNEQFF.

This rearrangement joins TRBV21-1 to TRBJ1-1; no DNA check was done on the table's D call, TRBD1. TRBV21-1 is marked as a pseudogene. This CDR3 has 15 residues. The CDR3 nucleotides are TGTGCCAGCAGCCAAGGTCGTGCAGGGGGCACTGAAGCTTTCTTT. This encodes CASSQGRAGGTEAFF.

The V and J genes are TRBV27 and TRBJ1-1; possibly TRBD1 for D (5 bases). V was clipped by 2 bases and J by 11 bases, with 15 bases between them. Germline loops: CDR1 MNHEY, CDR2 SMNVEV (reference sequence). There are 13 residues in the CDR3. CDR3 coding DNA: TGTGCCAGCAGTTTAATTTCGACAGCCGACGCTTTCTTT. Translating it yields CASSLISTADAFF.

The V gene is TRBV5-1, the J gene TRBJ2-7; TRBD2 matches 12 bases. CDR1 SGHRS and CDR2 YFSETQ come from the germline V gene. V lost 5 bases to trimming and J lost 5 bases; unmatched junction nucleotides: 5. CDR3 size: 14 residues. The chain's CDR3 is CASRSSGRANEQYF. The DNA of the CDR3 is TGCGCCAGCAGGTCTAGCGGGAGGGCCAACGAGCAGTACTTC.

A few counts support this clone. One end of the junction varies from germline; a read error may be responsible. The rearrangement links TRBV7-9 to TRBJ2-7; the D is unclear. Germline CDR1 and CDR2: SEHNR and FQNEAQ (reference sequence). The CDR3 sequence is 14 residues long. This chain's CDR3 is CSSSLSPADYEQYF. The CDR3 DNA follows: TGTTCCAGCAGCTTAAGTCCGGCGGACTACGAGCAGTACTTC.